This TCR beta chain was identified in a study of T cells after yellow fever vaccination. This CDR3 has 17 residues. Trimming removed 9 bases from V and 1 base from J; junction bases left unmatched: 15. CDR1 is SGHNT, CDR2 YYREEE, per germline (reference sequence). TCRdb independently ran MiXCR on the 5' RACE reads; one entry per CDR3 protein. The sample lists nearly 550,000 distinct CDR3 sequences; 15% to 20% were seen once. This TCR derives from a man aged 25 to 40 who received the YFV17D yellow fever vaccine. The chain has TRBV5-4 and TRBJ2-1, with 8 bases lining up with TRBD1. The sequencing used PBMCs, collected 15 days after the yellow fever booster vaccination. CDR3 coding DNA: TGTGCCATCGGCTTAGGACAGGGTGAACTATCCTACAATGAGCAGTTCTTC. It encodes CAIGLGQGELSYNEQFF.